This TCR beta chain was found in a study of cytomegalovirus exposure and HLA in healthy donors. This clone was seen once. Its antigen is unknown. Overall study findings and caveats: Some highly shared sequence variants likely arose as a pipeline artifact. Most TCRs appeared rarely, but some public TCRs recurred in many donors. Being indistinguishable, some V segments were excluded, TRBV6-2 and TRBV6-3 among them.

V dropped 0 bases and J dropped 7; count of bases not matched to a gene: 5. This CDR3 contains 16 residues. The germline gives CDR1 SGDLS, CDR2 YYNGEE. This PCR relied on a set of 60 Vbeta primers and 13 Jbeta primers. Source study methods: The count from a later analysis was 60 million to 85 million unique TCR beta chains, 9 million to 12 million of them shared. Using immunoSEQ multiplex PCR, the repertoire was profiled, and TCRdb retains in-frame clones only, with some absent. V, J and clone size are taken as reported in that table, and D and trimming were inferred from the DNA itself. The sample carries around 120,000 clones, 75% to 90% recorded once.

The clonotype was recovered from a male donor in good health and CMV-seronegative. The gene calls are TRBV9 and TRBJ2-1, with 12 positions matching TRBD2. Sequenced: PBMCs. CDR3 DNA: TGTGCCAGCAGCGTAGGGTCTAGCGGGGGGGCTAATGAGCAGTTCTTC. This translates into CASSVGSSGGANEQFF.